Presented here are 19 T cell receptor beta chains from one specimen sequenced in a study of blood T cells in healthy people across ages. A second PCR, run for about 6 to 12 cycles, used a sample-barcoded 5' primer plus a J-beta primer mix. In TCRdb, the 5' RACE reads were re-called with MiXCR into one record per CDR3 protein. The sample lists roughly 800,000 distinct CDR3 sequences, 55% to 70% occurring once. What was sequenced was blood. The receptors stem from a man aged 25 to 40 in good health.

This chain connects TRBV28 to TRBJ2-3; D not certain. Germline V CDR1 and CDR2: MDHEN, SYDVKM. This CDR3 is 10 amino acids long. V lost 8 bases and J lost 7, with 7 bases in between. CDR3 bases: TGTGCCAGCGCGGCCAATACGCAGTATTTT. Translating it yields CASAANTQYF.

In regard to this clonotype: Its ends do not fully match the called genes, so a read error is possible. CDR3 region: CASTLDRTSTDTRYF. The CDR3 nucleotides read TGTGCCAGCACCCTAGACAGGACTAGCACAGATACGCGGTATTTT. The V call is TRBV7-2, the J call TRBJ2-3, with TRBD2 matching 8 bases. This CDR3 is built from 15 residues. Germline assignment: CDR1 SGHTA and CDR2 FQGNSA.

V usage is TRBV5-1 and J usage is TRBJ2-3, with D perhaps matching TRBD2 (5 bases). This CDR3 comprises 14 residues. CDR1 and CDR2 from the germline V gene are SGHRS and YFSETQ. With 5 bases removed from V and 2 bases from J, the gap between germline ends came to 12 bases. The CDR3 loop is CASRPDFFTDTQYF. The CDR3 DNA follows: TGCGCCAGCAGGCCGGACTTTTTCACAGATACGCAGTATTTT.

The chain joins TRBV27 to TRBJ2-3; maybe TRBD2 (6 bases). V lost 6 bases, J lost 10 bases, and 14 bases lay in between. The length of the CDR3 is 12 residues. The germline V gene has CDR1 MNHEY and CDR2 SMNVEV (reference sequence). The CDR3 is CASRPSPGAQYF. In DNA, the CDR3 is TGTGCCAGCAGACCATCGCCGGGAGCGCAGTATTTT.

The chain couples TRBV7-6 to TRBJ1-4; weak D call: TRBD1 (5 bases). The CDR3 sequence is 15 residues long. CDR1 is SGHVS and CDR2 is FNYEAQ in the germline V gene. V gave up 5 bases and J gave up 7 bases, with 17 bases separating them. Here the CDR3 reads CASSPPGGNVEKLFF. DNA for the CDR3: TGTGCCAGCAGCCCCCCTGGGGGGAACGTTGAAAAACTGTTTTTT.

The genes are TRBV10-1 and TRBJ2-3; 8 nucleotides agree with TRBD1. CDR1 and CDR2 from the germline V gene are WNHNN and SYGVQD (reference sequence). With V trimmed by 7 bases and J by 2 bases, 5 bases remained unmatched. The CDR3 contains 14 residues. Here the CDR3 DNA reads TGCGCCAGCAAAACAGGGGGAAACACAGATACGCAGTATTTT. Protein product: CASKTGGNTDTQYF.

This chain links TRBV7-2 with TRBJ1-1, with 9 nucleotides matching TRBD1. The length of the CDR3 is 16 residues. CDR1 is SGHTA, CDR2 FQGNSA, per germline. Trimming cost V 1 base and J 5 bases; bases outside gene matches: 8. The CDR3 loop is CASSLVRGQGRTEAFF. The CDR3 bases are TGTGCCAGCAGCTTAGTCAGGGGACAGGGAAGGACTGAAGCTTTCTTT.

The genes are TRBV5-6 and TRBJ1-6; D unclear. The CDR3 loop spans 13 amino acids. CDR1 and CDR2 (germline): SGHDT, YYEEEE. V was pared by 5 bases and J by 10 bases, with 13 bases between. CDR3 region: CASRKSGISPLHF. CDR3 in DNA: TGTGCCAGCAGGAAAAGTGGTATCTCACCCCTCCACTTT. Looking up the rest from reference TRBV5-6 and TRBJ1-6 gives the full variable domain: DAGVTQSPTHLIKTRGQQVTLRCSPKSGHDTVSWYQQALGQGPQFIFQYYEEEERQRGNFPDRFSGHQFPNYSSELNVNALLLGDSALYLCASRKSGISPLHFGNGTRLTVT.

The chain has TRBV20-1 and TRBJ2-7, with D perhaps TRBD1 or TRBD2 (5 bases each). The CDR3 is 10 amino acids. V lost 5 bases to trimming and J lost 10 bases, with 12 bases between them. Per the germline V gene, CDR1 is DFQATT and CDR2 is SNEGSKA (reference sequence). The CDR3 sequence: CSAGGRGQYF. CDR3 coding DNA: TGCAGTGCTGGGGGTCGAGGCCAGTACTTC.

V usage is TRBV10-3 and J usage is TRBJ2-5; D gene ambiguous. Germline V gives CDR1 ENHRY, CDR2 SYGVKD. This CDR3 contains 13 residues. Deletions cut 6 bases from V and 5 bases from J, with 13 bases between. CDR3 amino acids: CAISGSPGETQYF. CDR3 DNA sequence: TGTGCCATCAGCGGATCCCCCGGGGAGACCCAGTACTTC.

This clonotype was recorded a few times. The chain joins TRBV7-2 to TRBJ2-7, with 9 bases that match TRBD2. This CDR3 spans 18 amino acids. CDR1 SGHTA and CDR2 FQGNSA come from the germline V gene. Trimming removed 2 bases from V and 2 bases from J; junction bases left unmatched: 13. Here the CDR3 DNA reads TGTGCCAGCAGCTTACCGCCCCTACTAGCGGGCGGTCCCTACGAGCAGTACTTC. The encoded protein is CASSLPPLLAGGPYEQYF.

This rearrangement joins TRBV28 to TRBJ2-5; tentatively, D is TRBD2 (6 bases). The germline V gene encodes CDR1 MDHEN and CDR2 SYDVKM. V was clipped by 8 bases and J by 2 bases, with 12 bases between them. The CDR3 has 13 residues. This chain's CDR3 is CASGARGQETQYF. The CDR3 DNA reads TGTGCCAGCGGGGCTCGGGGGCAAGAGACCCAGTACTTC.

The rearrangement uses TRBV7-2 and TRBJ1-1; the D is unclear. This CDR3 region has 13 residues. V dropped 4 bases and J dropped 1 base, with 7 bases sitting between them. From germline, CDR1 is SGHTA and CDR2 FQGNSA. The CDR3 sequence is CASSWLWNTEAFF. The CDR3 nucleotides read TGTGCCAGCAGCTGGTTGTGGAACACTGAAGCTTTCTTT.

The chain recombines TRBV6-6 with TRBJ2-5, with D tentatively TRBD1 (5 bases). There are 13 residues in the CDR3. Trimming took off 5 bases at V and 7 bases at J, with 14 bases between the two ends. Per germline, CDR1 MNHNY and CDR2 SVGAGI (reference sequence). The CDR3 sequence: CASSGASLGTQYF. In DNA, the CDR3 is TGTGCCAGCAGTGGGGCGTCATTAGGGACCCAGTACTTC.

The rearrangement joins TRBV20-1 to TRBJ2-1; D remains unclear. The V end lost 1 base, the J end lost 6 bases, and 13 bases lay between the germline ends. Germline CDR1 and CDR2: DFQATT and SNEGSKA (reference sequence). The length of the CDR3 is 14 residues. This chain's CDR3 is CSARAQGSPNEQFF. In DNA, the CDR3 is TGCAGTGCTAGAGCCCAAGGCTCACCCAATGAGCAGTTCTTC.

This clonotype occurred once. CDR3 in amino acids: CASSPRIVLDGYTF. The CDR3, as DNA: TGTGCCAGCAGCCCCCGGATAGTCTTGGATGGCTACACCTTC. The chain has TRBV7-2 and TRBJ1-2; no firm D call. Germline V lookup: CDR1 SGHTA, CDR2 FQGNSA. The V and J ends lost 5 bases and 6 bases respectively, with 16 bases between them. CDR3 size: 14 residues.

The J gene is TRBJ1-2, the V gene TRBV20-1, with D unclear. Germline assignment: CDR1 DFQATT and CDR2 SNEGSKA (reference sequence). The CDR3 has 11 residues. Deletions cut 6 bases from V and 8 bases from J, with 13 bases between. CDR3 DNA sequence: TGCAGTGCCCAACTCCCAAGAGGCTACACCTTC. This sequence encodes CSAQLPRGYTF.

This sequence joins TRBV4-2 and TRBJ2-1; D not resolved. The CDR3 has 16 amino acids. Germline CDR1 LGHNA, CDR2 YNFKEQ. V lost 1 base and J 6 bases, leaving 16 bases between the germline ends. CDR3 sequence (DNA): TGTGCCAGCAGCCAAGGCCTGGCAGGAGCCGGCAATGAGCAGTTCTTC. Its protein product is CASSQGLAGAGNEQFF.

The V and J genes are TRBV28 and TRBJ2-7, with 9 bases that match TRBD1. With 5 bases clipped from V and 5 bases from J, the junction kept 10 bases outside the gene matches. The CDR3 consists of 15 residues. CDR1 MDHEN and CDR2 SYDVKM come from the germline V gene. Here the CDR3 reads CASSQPGQGKHEQYF. The CDR3 DNA reads as TGTGCCAGCAGTCAACCGGGACAGGGAAAACACGAGCAGTACTTC.